The 18 T cell receptor beta chains below come from one sample, sequenced in a study of T cells in Graves' hyperthyroidism and ophthalmopathy. TCR beta CDR3 regions were amplified from RNA transcripts. The study used the HTBI primer set for a first-round RT-PCR of the TCR CDR3. TCRdb analysed the multiplex PCR reads with MiXCR anew, one entry per CDR3 protein. This sample has about 350,000 distinct CDR3 sequences, with approximately 18% found just once. Sample: blood. Receptor source: a woman aged 40 to 49 with Graves' ophthalmopathy.

This clonotype was counted many times. The chain is built from TRBV6-5 and TRBJ1-5, with D perhaps TRBD1 (5 bases). The CDR3 spans 16 residues. Trimming took 0 bases from V and 6 from J, leaving 15 bases between them. Germline values: CDR1 MNHEY, CDR2 SVGAGI. The CDR3 nucleotides read TGTGCCAGCAGTTACTCAACAGGAGGGCATAGTCAGCCCCAGCATTTT. It is translated as CASSYSTGGHSQPQHF.

This clonotype appeared many times. The chain recombines TRBV24-1 with TRBJ2-7, with 10 bases fitting TRBD2. CDR1 is KGHDR and CDR2 is SFDVKD in the germline V gene. This CDR3 contains 14 residues. The V and J ends lost 11 bases and 3 bases, in that order; junction bases with no gene match: 9. The CDR3 loop is CAIHPGTSDYEQYF. The DNA of the CDR3 is TGTGCCATTCACCCCGGGACTAGCGACTACGAGCAGTACTTC.

The chain uses TRBV30 and TRBJ2-7; TRBD2 agrees at 8 bases. The CDR3 is made up of 14 amino acids. J was trimmed by 5 bases and V by 0 bases; bases with no gene match: 6. Germline CDR1 is GTSNPN and CDR2 is SVGIG (reference sequence). CDR3 protein: CAWSVSSGSDEQYF. CDR3 in DNA: TGTGCCTGGAGTGTATCCAGCGGGAGTGACGAGCAGTACTTC. Based on the CDR3 plus reference TRBV30 and TRBJ2-7, the full variable domain is SQTIHQWPATLVQPVGSPLSLECTVEGTSNPNLYWYRQAAGRGLQLLFYSVGIGQISSEVPQNLSASRPQDRQFILSSKKLLLSDSGFYLCAWSVSSGSDEQYFGPGTRLTVT.

This clonotype was counted many times. The rearrangement uses TRBV20-1 and TRBJ1-1; D is unresolved. The germline V gene encodes CDR1 DFQATT and CDR2 SNEGSKA (reference sequence). This CDR3 contains 12 residues. Trimming removed 2 bases from V and 4 bases from J, with 8 bases in between. CDR3 protein: CSARKGGTEAFF. The CDR3 coding sequence is TGCAGTGCTAGAAAAGGTGGCACTGAAGCTTTCTTT.

This clonotype was picked up many times. The chain couples TRBV20-1 to TRBJ2-7, with D tentatively TRBD2 (5 bases). The length of the CDR3 is 12 residues. Trimming took off 7 bases at V and 7 bases at J, with 17 bases between the two ends. Germline V CDR1 and CDR2: DFQATT, SNEGSKA (reference sequence). CDR3 residues: CSVPSYRGEQYF. The DNA of the CDR3 is TGCAGTGTCCCCAGCTACCGGGGTGAGCAGTACTTC.

In its sample, this clonotype was seen many times. V gene TRBV14 combines with J gene TRBJ1-1, with 7 bases matching TRBD1. V gave up 2 bases and J gave up 1 base; unmatched junction bases: 10. The CDR3 contains 17 residues. Germline lookup yields CDR1 SGHDN and CDR2 FVKESK. The CDR3 here is CASSQSFLRDRNTEAFF. The CDR3 DNA follows: TGTGCCAGCAGCCAATCGTTTTTACGGGACAGGAACACTGAAGCTTTCTTT.

In its sample, this clonotype was seen many times. The V gene is TRBV28, the J gene TRBJ2-7; D call uncertain. Trimming took off 5 bases at V and 1 base at J, with 9 bases between the two ends. The germline gives CDR1 MDHEN, CDR2 SYDVKM. The CDR3 is made up of 13 amino acids. DNA for the CDR3: TGTGCCAGCAGTGACACACAGTCCTACGAGCAGTACTTC. Its translation is CASSDTQSYEQYF.

This clonotype has ten or more counts. The rearrangement links TRBV5-1 to TRBJ1-1; D ambiguous. Per germline, CDR1 SGHRS and CDR2 YFSETQ. The ends were cut back, 3 bases at V and 0 bases at J, with 12 bases in the middle. The CDR3 extends over 15 amino acids. CDR3 loop: CASSSGPGLNTEAFF. CDR3 coding DNA: TGCGCCAGCAGCTCTGGGCCCGGGCTGAACACTGAAGCTTTCTTT.

V gene TRBV11-1 combines with J gene TRBJ1-6; D unresolved. Germline CDR1 reads SGHAT; CDR2 reads FQDESV (reference sequence). Trimming took 5 bases from V and 5 from J, leaving 16 bases between them. The CDR3 runs to 16 residues. The CDR3 spells CASSRSDPMDNSPLHF. The CDR3 DNA reads as TGTGCCAGCAGCCGATCAGACCCGATGGATAATTCACCCCTCCACTTT.

This clonotype was seen many times. J is TRBJ1-3 and V is TRBV5-1; D gene unclear. The CDR3 is 15 amino acids. Germline CDR1 reads SGHRS; CDR2 reads YFSETQ. Deletions cut 0 bases from V and 0 bases from J, with 7 bases between. The chain's CDR3 is CASSLAGTSGNTIYF. The CDR3 DNA follows: TGCGCCAGCAGCTTGGCTGGTACCTCTGGAAACACCATATATTTT.

This clonotype was recorded a few times. V gene TRBV6-1 combines with J gene TRBJ2-7; TRBD1 matches 7 bases. V dropped 6 bases and J dropped 6; count of bases not matched to a gene: 8. CDR3 length: 13 amino acids. Germline assignment: CDR1 MNHNS and CDR2 SASEGT. The CDR3 here is CASRDRLTGEQYF. The CDR3 DNA sequence: TGTGCCAGCAGGGACAGGTTAACTGGCGAGCAGTACTTC.

This clonotype has at least ten counts. The chain couples TRBV6-1 to TRBJ2-5; D may match TRBD1 or TRBD2 (5 bases each). V was cut by 2 bases and J by 2 bases, with 12 bases left in between. The CDR3 length is 15 residues. Germline V gene sequence: CDR1 MNHNS, CDR2 SASEGT. Here the CDR3 DNA reads TGTGCCAGCAGTGAAATCGGTGGGGGTCAAGAGACCCAGTACTTC. Amino acid sequence: CASSEIGGGQETQYF.

This rearrangement joins TRBV29-1 to TRBJ2-2, with 8 bases matching TRBD2. This CDR3 region has 15 residues. The V gene end was trimmed by 7 bases and the J gene end by 4 bases; junction bases not matched to a gene: 11. Looked up from germline, CDR1 is SQVTM and CDR2 is ANQGSEA. The CDR3 is CSAQEPSGLTGELFF. CDR3 DNA sequence: TGCAGCGCCCAAGAGCCTAGCGGGCTCACCGGGGAGCTGTTTTTT.

The chain combines TRBV6-1 with TRBJ2-2; the D is unclear. The germline V and J ends were trimmed by 5 bases and 7 bases, with 11 bases remaining between them. The CDR3 is made up of 13 amino acids. In germline, CDR1 is MNHNS, CDR2 SASEGT. The CDR3 DNA reads as TGTGCCAGCAGTCCAGATATGGTCGGGGAGCTGTTTTTT. Residues: CASSPDMVGELFF.

This clonotype showed up many times. The V gene is TRBV29-1, the J gene TRBJ2-7; tentative D call: TRBD2 (6 bases). V was shortened by 3 bases and J by 7 bases, with 13 bases between the two germline ends. The CDR3 has 12 residues. Germline values: CDR1 SQVTM, CDR2 ANQGSEA. In nucleotides, the CDR3 is TGCAGCGTTGAGGGACTCTCTCTGGAGCAGTACTTC. Its protein is CSVEGLSLEQYF.

J is TRBJ2-5 and V is TRBV12-3 or TRBV12-4, with D hard to call. V was trimmed by 6 bases and J by 3 bases, leaving 20 bases between them. The CDR3 runs 16 residues. This chain's CDR3 is CASSPYDPAMEETQYF. The CDR3 DNA is TGTGCCAGCAGCCCATACGACCCCGCGATGGAAGAGACCCAGTACTTC.

This clonotype was recorded a few times. The germline gene is not matched at one end of the junction; a read error may be the cause. The chain uses TRBV11-2 and TRBJ2-2, with D maybe TRBD2 (5 bases). The CDR3 has 16 residues. Germline V CDR1 and CDR2: SGHAT, FQNNGV. CDR3 protein: CASSPKRLSNTGELVF. For the CDR3, the DNA is TGTGCCAGCAGCCCAAAGAGACTATCGAACACCGGGGAGCTGGTTTTT.

At least ten counts were recorded for this clonotype. This chain joins TRBV6-1 and TRBJ2-6; D remains unclear. Per germline, CDR1 MNHNS and CDR2 SASEGT. The V end was cut by 5 bases, the J end by 4 bases, with 12 bases between. This CDR3 is 15 amino acids long. This CDR3 is CASSRARVGANVLTF. Here the CDR3 DNA reads TGTGCCAGCAGTAGGGCGCGAGTCGGGGCCAACGTCCTGACTTTC.